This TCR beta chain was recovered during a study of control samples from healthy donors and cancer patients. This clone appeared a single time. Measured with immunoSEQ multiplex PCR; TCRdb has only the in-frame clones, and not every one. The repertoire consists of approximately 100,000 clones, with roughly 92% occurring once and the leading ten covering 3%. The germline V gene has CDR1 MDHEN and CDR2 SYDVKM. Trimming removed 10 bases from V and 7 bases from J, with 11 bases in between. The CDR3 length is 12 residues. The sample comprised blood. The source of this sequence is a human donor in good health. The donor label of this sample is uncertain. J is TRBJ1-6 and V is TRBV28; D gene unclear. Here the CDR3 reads CATRDLNSPLHF. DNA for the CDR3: TGTGCCACCAGAGACTTGAATTCACCCCTCCACTTT.